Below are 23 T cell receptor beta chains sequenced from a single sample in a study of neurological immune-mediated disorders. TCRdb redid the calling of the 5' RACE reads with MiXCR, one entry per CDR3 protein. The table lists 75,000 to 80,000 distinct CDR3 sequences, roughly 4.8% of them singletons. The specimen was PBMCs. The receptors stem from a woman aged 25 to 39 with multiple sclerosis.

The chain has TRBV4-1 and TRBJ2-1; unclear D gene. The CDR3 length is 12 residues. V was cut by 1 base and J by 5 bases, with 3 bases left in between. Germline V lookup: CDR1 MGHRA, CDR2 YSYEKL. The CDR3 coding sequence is TGCGCCAGCAGCCAAGTCAACAATGAGCAGTTCTTC. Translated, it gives CASSQVNNEQFF.

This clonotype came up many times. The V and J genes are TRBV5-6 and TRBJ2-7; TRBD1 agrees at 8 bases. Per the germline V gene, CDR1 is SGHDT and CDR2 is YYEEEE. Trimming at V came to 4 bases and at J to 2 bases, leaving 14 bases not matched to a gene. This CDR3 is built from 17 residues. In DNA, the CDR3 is TGTGCCAGCAGCCAAGAAAAGACAGGGGCCCTTCCCTACGAGCAGTACGTC. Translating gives CASSQEKTGALPYEQYV.

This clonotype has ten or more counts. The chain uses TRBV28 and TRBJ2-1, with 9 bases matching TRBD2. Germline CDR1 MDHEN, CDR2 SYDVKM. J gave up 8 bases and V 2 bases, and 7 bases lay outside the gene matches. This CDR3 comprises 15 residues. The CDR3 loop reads CASSLGASGDDEQFF. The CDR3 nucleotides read TGTGCCAGCAGTTTAGGGGCTAGCGGGGACGATGAGCAGTTCTTC.

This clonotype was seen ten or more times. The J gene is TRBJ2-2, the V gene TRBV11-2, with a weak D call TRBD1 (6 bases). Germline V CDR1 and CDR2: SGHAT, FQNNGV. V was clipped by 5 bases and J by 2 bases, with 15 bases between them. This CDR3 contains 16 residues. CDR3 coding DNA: TGTGCCAGCAGCCAAGGGACAAGGGGAAACACCGGGGAGCTGTTTTTT. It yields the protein CASSQGTRGNTGELFF. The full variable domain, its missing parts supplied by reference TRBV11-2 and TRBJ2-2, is EAGVAQSPRYKIIEKRQSVAFWCNPISGHATLYWYQQILGQGPKLLIQFQNNGVVDDSQLPKDRFSAERLKGVDSTLKIQPAKLEDSAVYLCASSQGTRGNTGELFFGEGSRLTVL.

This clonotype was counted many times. The CDR3 sequence: CASSKGQIDNEQFF. The CDR3 coding sequence is TGCGCCAGCAGCAAAGGACAGATAGACAATGAGCAGTTCTTC. V gene TRBV5-1 combines with J gene TRBJ2-1, with D maybe TRBD1 (6 bases). The CDR3 covers 14 residues. Looked up from germline, CDR1 is SGHRS and CDR2 is YFSETQ. V shed 4 bases and J shed 5 bases, with 13 bases lying between them.

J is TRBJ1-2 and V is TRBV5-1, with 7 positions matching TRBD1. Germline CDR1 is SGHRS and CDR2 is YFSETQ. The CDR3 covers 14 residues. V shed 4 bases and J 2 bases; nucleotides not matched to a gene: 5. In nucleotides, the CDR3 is TGCGCCAGCAGCCATGGGGACAGCAACTATGGCTACACCTTC. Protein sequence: CASSHGDSNYGYTF.

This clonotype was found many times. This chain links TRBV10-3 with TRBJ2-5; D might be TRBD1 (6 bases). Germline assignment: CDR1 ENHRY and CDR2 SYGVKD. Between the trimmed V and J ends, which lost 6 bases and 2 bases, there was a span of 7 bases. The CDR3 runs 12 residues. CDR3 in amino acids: CAISDRQETQYF. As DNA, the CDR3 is TGTGCCATCAGCGACAGGCAAGAGACCCAGTACTTC.

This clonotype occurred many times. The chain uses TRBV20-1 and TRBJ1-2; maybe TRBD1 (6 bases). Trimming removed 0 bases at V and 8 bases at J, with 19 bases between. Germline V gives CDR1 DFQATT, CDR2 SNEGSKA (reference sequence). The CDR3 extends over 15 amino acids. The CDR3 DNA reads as TGCAGTGCTAGAGATCTCGCCAGGGGCGTCGAGGGCTACACCTTC. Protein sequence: CSARDLARGVEGYTF.

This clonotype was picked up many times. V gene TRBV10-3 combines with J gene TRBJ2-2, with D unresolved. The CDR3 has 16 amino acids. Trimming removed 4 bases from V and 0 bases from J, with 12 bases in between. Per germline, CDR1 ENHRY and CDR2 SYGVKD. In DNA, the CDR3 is TGTGCCATCAGTGCGGGCCCAGCACCGAACACCGGGGAGCTGTTTTTT. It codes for CAISAGPAPNTGELFF.

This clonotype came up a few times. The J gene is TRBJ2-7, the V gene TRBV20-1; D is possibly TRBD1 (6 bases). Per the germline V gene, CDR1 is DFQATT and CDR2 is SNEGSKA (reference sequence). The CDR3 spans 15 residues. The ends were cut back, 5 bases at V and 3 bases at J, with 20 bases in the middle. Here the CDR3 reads CSARTQTGQRYEQYF. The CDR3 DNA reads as TGCAGTGCTCGAACCCAAACAGGGCAGCGCTACGAGCAGTACTTC.

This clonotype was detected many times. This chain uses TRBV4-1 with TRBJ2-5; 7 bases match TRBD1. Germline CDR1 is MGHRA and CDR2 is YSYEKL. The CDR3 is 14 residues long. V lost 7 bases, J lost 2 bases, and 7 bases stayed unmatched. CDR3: CASTPGQSQETQYF. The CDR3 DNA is TGCGCCAGCACCCCGGGACAGTCTCAAGAGACCCAGTACTTC.

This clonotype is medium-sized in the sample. The CDR3 region has the DNA TGTGCCACCAGCAGAGATGGGACAGATTATCAGCCCCAGCATTTT. Encoded protein: CATSRDGTDYQPQHF. The chain recombines TRBV15 with TRBJ1-5; 7 nucleotides match TRBD1. The ends lost 0 bases at V and 5 bases at J; junction bases unmatched: 4. Germline CDR1 LNHNV, CDR2 YYDKDF (reference sequence). The CDR3 consists of 15 residues.

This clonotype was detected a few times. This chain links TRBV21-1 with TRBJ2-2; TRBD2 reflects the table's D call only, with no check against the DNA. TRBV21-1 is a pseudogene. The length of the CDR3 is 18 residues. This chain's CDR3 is CASSIKGGYRDYTGELFF. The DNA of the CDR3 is TGTGCCAGCAGCATCAAAGGAGGCTACCGGGATTACACCGGGGAGCTGTTTTTT.

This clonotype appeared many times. The CDR3 DNA sequence: TGTGCCATCAGTGGTAGGGACACCGGGGAGCTGTTTTTT. Its translation is CAISGRDTGELFF. J is TRBJ2-2 and V is TRBV10-3; no clear D. V was shortened by 4 bases and J by 3 bases, with 6 bases between the two germline ends. Germline lookup yields CDR1 ENHRY and CDR2 SYGVKD. The CDR3 covers 13 residues.

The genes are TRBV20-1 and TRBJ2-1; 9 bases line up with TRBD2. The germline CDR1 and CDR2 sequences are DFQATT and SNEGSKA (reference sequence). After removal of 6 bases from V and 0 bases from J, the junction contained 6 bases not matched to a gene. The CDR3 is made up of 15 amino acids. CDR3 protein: CSARRSGSSYNEQFF. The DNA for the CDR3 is TGCAGTGCACGTCGTAGCGGGAGCTCCTACAATGAGCAGTTCTTC.

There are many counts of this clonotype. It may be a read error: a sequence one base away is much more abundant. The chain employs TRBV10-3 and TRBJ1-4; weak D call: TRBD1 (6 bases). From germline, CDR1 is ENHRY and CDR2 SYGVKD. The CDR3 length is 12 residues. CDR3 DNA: TGTGACATCAGTGGTACAGGGGAAAAACTGTTTTTT. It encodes CDISGTGEKLFF.

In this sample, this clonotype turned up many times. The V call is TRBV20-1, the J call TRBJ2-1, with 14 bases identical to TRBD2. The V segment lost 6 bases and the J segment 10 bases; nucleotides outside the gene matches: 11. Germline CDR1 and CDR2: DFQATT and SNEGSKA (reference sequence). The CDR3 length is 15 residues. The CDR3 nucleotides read TGCAGTGCGGCCCGTCCGGGACTAGCGGGAGTGGAGCAGTTCTTC. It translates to CSAARPGLAGVEQFF.

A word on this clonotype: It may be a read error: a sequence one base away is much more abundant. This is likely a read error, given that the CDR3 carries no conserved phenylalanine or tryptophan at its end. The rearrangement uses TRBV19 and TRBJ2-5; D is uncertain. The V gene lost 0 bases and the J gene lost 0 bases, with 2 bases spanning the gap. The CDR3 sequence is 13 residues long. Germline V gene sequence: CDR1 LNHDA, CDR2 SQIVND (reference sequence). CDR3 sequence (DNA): TGTGCCAGTAGTATAGACAACCAAGAGACCCAGTACATC. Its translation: CASSIDNQETQYI.

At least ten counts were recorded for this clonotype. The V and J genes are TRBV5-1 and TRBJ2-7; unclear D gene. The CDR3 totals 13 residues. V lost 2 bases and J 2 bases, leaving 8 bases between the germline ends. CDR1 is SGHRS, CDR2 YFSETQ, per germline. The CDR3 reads CASSFGPTYEQYF. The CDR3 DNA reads TGCGCCAGCAGCTTTGGACCGACCTACGAGCAGTACTTC.

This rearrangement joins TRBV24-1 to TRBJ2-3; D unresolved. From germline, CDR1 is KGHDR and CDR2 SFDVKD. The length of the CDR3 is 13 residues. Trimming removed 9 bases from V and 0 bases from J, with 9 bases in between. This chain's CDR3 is CATGEASTDTQYF. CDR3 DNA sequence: TGTGCCACCGGCGAAGCTAGCACAGATACGCAGTATTTT.

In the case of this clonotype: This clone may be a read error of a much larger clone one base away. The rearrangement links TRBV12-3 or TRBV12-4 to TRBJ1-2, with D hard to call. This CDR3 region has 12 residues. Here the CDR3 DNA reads TGTGACAGCAGTGCCGGCAACTATGGCTACACCTTC. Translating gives CDSSAGNYGYTF.

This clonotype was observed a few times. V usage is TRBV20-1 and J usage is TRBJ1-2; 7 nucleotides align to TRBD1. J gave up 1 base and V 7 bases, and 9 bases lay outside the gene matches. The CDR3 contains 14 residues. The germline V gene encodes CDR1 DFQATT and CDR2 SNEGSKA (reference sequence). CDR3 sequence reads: CSVSAGQNNYGYTF. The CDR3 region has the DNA TGCAGTGTTAGTGCGGGACAGAATAACTATGGCTACACCTTC.

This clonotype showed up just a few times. The CDR3 spells CASSQARGDTQYF. The CDR3 DNA reads TGTGCCAGCAGCCAGGCGCGCGGGGATACGCAGTATTTT. The chain joins TRBV6-6 to TRBJ2-3, with a tentative D call TRBD2 (5 bases). The germline V gene has CDR1 MNHNY and CDR2 SVGAGI (reference sequence). The V and J ends lost 6 bases and 6 bases respectively, with 13 bases between them. The CDR3 spans 13 residues.